This T cell receptor beta chain was found in a study of cytomegalovirus exposure and HLA in healthy donors. Findings of the study overall: Cytomegalovirus-associated TCR beta chains were listed, numbering over 150. Analysis was performed later, and it showed HLA-associated TCR beta chains to be more clonally expanded than equally common others. Some V segments, including TRBV6-2 and TRBV6-3, were excluded as indistinguishable. In an earlier analysis, most TCR beta V segments were productive about 87% or about 30% of the time.

PCR used 60 Vbeta primers and 13 Jbeta primers. Here immunoSEQ multiplex PCR was the method, and the copy in TCRdb shows in-frame clones only, minus some. The table has about 200,000 clones, about 80% seen once. Germline V lookup: CDR1 SGHAT, CDR2 FQNNGV. V lost 5 bases and J lost 2; bases outside the gene matches: 9. The CDR3 spans 16 residues. Notes on this clone: Its specificity is not known.

Input material: PBMCs. This chain joins TRBV11-2 and TRBJ2-3, with 8 bases identical to TRBD1. This sequence was found in a man aged 18-30 years in good health and CMV-seronegative. The CDR3 loop is CASSRGQGTLTDTQYF. As DNA, the CDR3 is TGTGCCAGCAGCCGAGGACAGGGAACTCTCACAGATACGCAGTATTTT.